The 18 T cell receptor beta chains presented below share a single source sample, sequenced in a study of CD8 T cells in ankylosing spondylitis. TCRdb reanalysed the 5' RACE reads using MiXCR and keeps one entry per CDR3 protein. This sample has about 340,000 distinct CDR3 sequences, with about 20% found just once. Sequenced sample: blood, either unsorted or a sorted T cell fraction (not recorded which). The source of these receptors is a male donor with ankylosing spondylitis or in good health (not recorded which).

The chain links TRBV9 to TRBJ1-5, with D hard to call. CDR1 is SGDLS and CDR2 is YYNGEE in the germline V gene. Deletions cut 5 bases from V and 0 bases from J, with 6 bases between. The CDR3 is 13 residues long. This CDR3 reads CASSDNSNQPQHF. Written as DNA, the CDR3 is TGTGCCAGCAGTGACAATAGCAATCAGCCCCAGCATTTT. Full variable domain (rest looked up from reference TRBV9 and TRBJ1-5): DSGVTQTPKHLITATGQRVTLRCSPRSGDLSVYWYQQSLDQGLQFLIQYYNGEERAKGNILERFSAQQFPDLHSELNLSSLELGDSALYFCASSDNSNQPQHFGDGTRLSIL.

The chain uses TRBV12-3 or TRBV12-4 and TRBJ2-2; weak D call: TRBD1 (5 bases). V was pared by 1 base and J by 5 bases, with 8 bases between. The CDR3 has 14 amino acids. The CDR3 coding sequence is TGTGCCAGCAGTTTAGGGGGCACGACCGGGGAGCTGTTTTTT. This gives the protein CASSLGGTTGELFF.

This clonotype was seen a handful of times. The rearrangement uses TRBV9 and TRBJ2-2; D is ambiguous. V was trimmed by 0 bases and J by 7 bases, leaving 4 bases between them. The CDR3 extends over 12 amino acids. CDR1 is SGDLS and CDR2 is YYNGEE in the germline V gene. The CDR3 DNA reads as TGTGCCAGCAGCGTAGAGGGCGGGGAGCTGTTTTTT. Protein product: CASSVEGGELFF.

This clonotype was observed a few times. V usage is TRBV20-1 and J usage is TRBJ1-2; D is possibly TRBD1 (6 bases). The CDR3 is 13 amino acids. Trimming stripped 0 bases from V and 6 bases from J, with 11 bases between. Germline-derived CDR1 and CDR2 are DFQATT and SNEGSKA (reference sequence). The CDR3 spells CSARDRGGDGYTF. The CDR3 DNA sequence: TGCAGTGCTAGAGACAGGGGAGGGGATGGCTACACCTTC.

The table lists this clonotype with a few counts. The gene calls are TRBV5-6 and TRBJ2-1, with 12 bases matching TRBD2. J lost 7 bases, V lost 3 bases, and 8 bases had no gene match. The CDR3 has 16 residues. Looked up from germline, CDR1 is SGHDT and CDR2 is YYEEEE. This chain's CDR3 is CASSSTRTSGENEQFF. The CDR3 region has the DNA TGTGCCAGCAGCTCTACACGGACTAGCGGGGAGAATGAGCAGTTCTTC.

A few counts support this clonotype. The CDR3 coding sequence is TGCAGCGTTGAAGCTGCGGGACAGTATGACACCTACGAGCAGTACTTC. It codes for CSVEAAGQYDTYEQYF. The chain carries TRBV29-1 and TRBJ2-7, with D perhaps matching TRBD1 (7 bases). The V gene's germline CDR1 is SQVTM and CDR2 ANQGSEA. CDR3 length equals 16 residues. Trimming pared 1 base from V and 2 bases from J, leaving 18 bases between.

This clonotype was recorded a few times. The chain carries TRBV10-3 and TRBJ2-5; 10 bases are a match to TRBD2. Germline V gene data show CDR1 as ENHRY and CDR2 as SYGVKD. The CDR3 is 15 residues long. J gave up 2 bases and V 4 bases, and 4 bases lay outside the gene matches. Written as DNA, the CDR3 is TGTGCCATCAGTGCCAGCGGGGGGGGACAAGAGACCCAGTACTTC. This sequence encodes CAISASGGGQETQYF.

There are a few counts of this clonotype. This chain connects TRBV7-3 to TRBJ2-2; D tentatively fits TRBD1 or TRBD2 (6 bases each). This CDR3 has 16 amino acids. The V and J ends lost 5 bases and 4 bases respectively, with 17 bases between them. Germline V gene lookup returns CDR1 SGHTA and CDR2 FQGTGA. The CDR3 DNA follows: TGTGCCAGCAGCAGCCCCGGGGGCCAGGTCACCGGGGAGCTGTTTTTT. It encodes CASSSPGGQVTGELFF.

The J gene is TRBJ2-7, the V gene TRBV20-1; D unresolved. V lost 5 bases and J lost 1, with 12 bases in between. Germline-derived CDR1 and CDR2 are DFQATT and SNEGSKA (reference sequence). This CDR3 region has 13 residues. This CDR3 is CSARAALSYEQYF. CDR3 nucleotides: TGCAGTGCTCGGGCTGCCCTATCCTACGAGCAGTACTTC.

The rearrangement joins TRBV4-1 to TRBJ2-7; TRBD2 is a possible D gene (6 bases). V shed 4 bases and J shed 6 bases, with 25 bases lying between them. CDR3 length equals 17 residues. In germline, CDR1 is MGHRA, CDR2 YSYEKL. The CDR3 sequence is CASSPTRLRDSFSEQYF. The DNA for the CDR3 is TGCGCCAGCAGCCCGACCCGCCTACGGGACTCATTTTCCGAGCAGTACTTC.

The chain has TRBV4-1 and TRBJ2-1; no clear D. V dropped 1 base and J dropped 2 bases, with 6 bases sitting between them. CDR3 length equals 14 residues. CDR1 is MGHRA, CDR2 YSYEKL, per germline. CDR3 sequence reads: CASSQGMAYNEQFF. The CDR3 coding sequence is TGCGCCAGCAGCCAAGGTATGGCCTACAATGAGCAGTTCTTC.

This chain uses TRBV3-1 with TRBJ2-7; 7 bases fit TRBD1. The V and J ends lost 6 bases and 4 bases, in that order; junction bases with no gene match: 9. Germline-derived CDR1 and CDR2 are LGHDT and YNNKEL (reference sequence). This CDR3 has 14 residues. The CDR3 sequence: CASSLGTAEYEQYF. CDR3 bases: TGTGCCAGCAGTCTCGGGACAGCAGAATACGAGCAGTACTTC.

There are a few counts of this clonotype. V usage is TRBV20-1 and J usage is TRBJ1-2; a possible D gene is TRBD1 (5 bases). V was clipped by 0 bases and J by 4 bases, with 9 bases between them. The CDR3 is made up of 13 amino acids. In germline, CDR1 is DFQATT, CDR2 SNEGSKA (reference sequence). CDR3 amino acids: CSARDLRGYGYTF. The CDR3 coding sequence is TGCAGTGCTAGAGATTTGAGGGGCTATGGCTACACCTTC.

The V and J genes are TRBV23-1 and TRBJ1-6; 9 bases line up with TRBD1. TRBV23-1 is filed as an ORF, its function uncertain. The CDR3 has 15 amino acids. Trimming at V came to 3 bases and at J to 8 bases, leaving 5 bases not matched to a gene. The CDR3 reads CASSHRTGGDSPLHF. The CDR3 bases are TGCGCCAGCAGTCATCGTACAGGGGGCGATTCACCCCTCCACTTT.

This clonotype was observed a few times. The V call is TRBV11-2, the J call TRBJ2-7; TRBD1 or TRBD2 may be the D gene (5 bases each). V shed 5 bases and J shed 7 bases, with 18 bases lying between them. The CDR3 consists of 14 residues. Germline values: CDR1 SGHAT, CDR2 FQNNGV. The DNA for the CDR3 is TGTGCCAGCAGCCCCGGGACGCTTCTGGGAGAGCAGTACTTC. Translating gives CASSPGTLLGEQYF.

The chain links TRBV7-9 to TRBJ1-1; TRBD1 aligns across 9 bases. V lost 5 bases to trimming and J lost 3 bases; unmatched junction nucleotides: 7. The CDR3 spans 15 residues. CDR1 is SEHNR, CDR2 FQNEAQ, per germline (reference sequence). The DNA of the CDR3 is TGTGCCAGCAGCCCCCACAGGGGGCTAGACACTGAAGCTTTCTTT. Its protein is CASSPHRGLDTEAFF.

This clonotype was counted between two and nine times. The chain couples TRBV28 to TRBJ2-7; 10 bases agree with TRBD1. V was clipped by 6 bases and J by 2 bases; unmatched bases: 7. The CDR3 covers 15 residues. The germline gives CDR1 MDHEN, CDR2 SYDVKM. CDR3 nucleotides: TGTGCCAGCAGCCAGGACAGGGGGGTTACCTACGAGCAGTACTTC. Its translation: CASSQDRGVTYEQYF.

This clonotype was counted once. This sequence joins TRBV7-9 and TRBJ2-7; 7 bases agree with TRBD2. Germline values: CDR1 SEHNR, CDR2 FQNEAQ (reference sequence). The V and J ends lost 2 bases and 3 bases, in that order; junction bases with no gene match: 10. The CDR3 runs 16 residues. The CDR3 region has the DNA TGTGCCAGCAGCTTACTGACAGCGGGACGGGACTACGAGCAGTACTTC. Protein sequence: CASSLLTAGRDYEQYF. Based on the CDR3 plus reference TRBV7-9 and TRBJ2-7, the full variable domain is DTGVSQNPRHKITKRGQNVTFRCDPISEHNRLYWYRQTLGQGPEFLTYFQNEAQLEKSRLLSDRFSAERPKGSFSTLEIQRTEQGDSAMYLCASSLLTAGRDYEQYFGPGTRLTVT.